This T cell receptor beta chain was obtained from a study of blood T cell repertoires in COVID-19. Looking at the study overall: Samples of COVID-19 (acute and convalescent) were obtained from the United States, Italy and Spain.

As handled by the study authors: Amplification of reference gene primers provided the estimated nucleated cell counts. Only in-frame clones appear in the TCRdb table, and some are missing; sequencing was by immunoSEQ multiplex PCR. V and J calls and clone size come straight from that table; D and trimming were deduced from the DNA. The table shows under 300,000 clones, with 83% occurring only once. The sample holds one count of this clone. CDR1 is KGHSH, CDR2 LQKENI, per germline. V lost 3 bases and J lost 4, with 9 bases in between. This CDR3 comprises 13 residues. This sequence originates from a man older than 75 with acute or convalescent COVID-19. The sample consisted of peripheral blood. This chain links TRBV18 with TRBJ1-2; the D is unclear. The CDR3 nucleotides are TGTGCCAGCTCACCCACAACATCCTATGGCTACACCTTC. The encoded protein is CASSPTTSYGYTF.